These 13 T cell receptor beta chains share one sample of origin, sequenced in a study of human T cells and chemical hapten exposure. In TCRdb, the RACE reads were re-called with MiXCR into one record per CDR3 protein. The data contain under 300,000 distinct CDR3 sequences, over 7.5% of them singletons. Time point described: pre-sensitization, week 0. Stated treatment: therapeutic diphenylcyclopropenone sensitization with weekly scalp DPC. This sample comprised whole blood, obtained in connection with sensitization to the hapten diphenylcyclopropenone (DPC). The receptors shown here come from a man aged 18-30 years with alopecia areata. Some clones in this sample may be carry-over from other donors' samples.

This clonotype was seen more than once but under ten times. The chain is built from TRBV29-1 and TRBJ2-5; 8 bases agree with TRBD1. The V segment lost 4 bases and the J segment 0 bases; nucleotides outside the gene matches: 1. There are 13 residues in the CDR3. The germline V gene encodes CDR1 SQVTM and CDR2 ANQGSEA. CDR3 residues: CSVGQGHQETQYF. The DNA for the CDR3 is TGCAGCGTTGGACAGGGGCACCAAGAGACCCAGTACTTC.

This clonotype appeared many times. The rearrangement uses TRBV7-3 and TRBJ2-1; D might be TRBD1 (7 bases). Looked up from germline, CDR1 is SGHTA and CDR2 is FQGTGA. This CDR3 is built from 16 residues. V lost 5 bases and J 0 bases, leaving 14 bases between the germline ends. The CDR3 DNA sequence: TGTGCCAGCAGCCCCGGGGGACAGAGCTCCTACAATGAGCAGTTCTTC. As protein: CASSPGGQSSYNEQFF.

This clonotype was seen a handful of times. V is TRBV29-1 and J is TRBJ2-2; D gene unclear. CDR3 length equals 14 residues. Trimming pared 4 bases from V and 6 bases from J, leaving 15 bases between. CDR1 SQVTM and CDR2 ANQGSEA come from the germline V gene. DNA of the CDR3: TGCAGCGTTGGGACGGTGGACCGCCCCGGGGAGCTGTTTTTT. It codes for CSVGTVDRPGELFF.

In this sample, this clonotype turned up a few times. This chain connects TRBV2 to TRBJ1-2, with D possibly TRBD1 on 5 matching bases. Trimming cost V 3 bases and J 7 bases, with 18 bases left between them. The CDR3 extends over 15 amino acids. Germline CDR1 is SNHLY and CDR2 is FYNNEI. This CDR3 reads CASSEVRGRGLGYTF. CDR3 nucleotides: TGTGCCAGCAGTGAGGTCAGAGGAAGGGGACTTGGCTACACCTTC.

Worth noting for this clonotype: This may stem from a read error, because a much larger clone lies one nucleotide away. The rearrangement uses TRBV6-2 or TRBV6-3 and TRBJ2-3, with D perhaps TRBD2 (6 bases). CDR1 and CDR2 (germline): MNHEY, SVGEGT. V lost 5 bases, J lost 1 base, and 13 bases lay in between. CDR3 size: 15 residues. CDR3 bases: TGTGCCAGCAGTAACCCCGGGACTGGCACAGATACGCAGTATTTT. This gives the protein CASSNPGTGTDTQYF.

This clonotype was observed a handful of times. CDR3 sequence: CASSSRWREDTDTQYF. CDR3 nucleotide sequence: TGTGCCAGCAGCTCACGCTGGCGGGAGGACACAGATACGCAGTATTTT. V is TRBV11-2 and J is TRBJ2-3, with 8 bases identical to TRBD2. This CDR3 spans 16 amino acids. From germline, CDR1 is SGHAT and CDR2 FQNNGV. V trimming: 4 bases; J trimming: 2 bases; junction bases outside the gene matches: 8.

This clonotype was seen ten or more times. The chain has TRBV6-2 or TRBV6-3 and TRBJ2-3; 9 nucleotides agree with TRBD1. Per the germline V gene, CDR1 is MNHEY and CDR2 is SVGEGT. Trimming cost V 6 bases and J 4 bases; bases outside gene matches: 5. The CDR3 sequence is 14 residues long. The CDR3 bases are TGTGCCAGCAGCCTCTGGACAGGGGCAGATACGCAGTATTTT. Amino acids: CASSLWTGADTQYF.

The rearrangement links TRBV28 to TRBJ1-2; tentatively, D is TRBD1 (5 bases). The CDR3 extends over 15 amino acids. Germline V gene lookup returns CDR1 MDHEN and CDR2 SYDVKM. V was shortened by 10 bases and J by 4 bases, with 22 bases between the two germline ends. CDR3 nucleotides: TGTGCCATCGAAGTTAAGGGACTGCTTTTCTATGGCTACACCTTC. Translating gives CAIEVKGLLFYGYTF.

The rearrangement joins TRBV12-3 or TRBV12-4 to TRBJ2-1; D might be TRBD1 (6 bases). The ends were cut back, 7 bases at V and 5 bases at J, with 15 bases in the middle. This CDR3 contains 14 residues. In nucleotides, the CDR3 is TGTGCCAGCACCGTGACAGGTCCCGACAATGAGCAGTTCTTC. It codes for CASTVTGPDNEQFF.

The chain has TRBV7-2 and TRBJ2-7; 8 positions agree with TRBD1. The length of the CDR3 is 16 residues. Losses at the gene ends were 1 base for V and 4 bases for J; bases not matched to a gene: 9. The germline gives CDR1 SGHTA, CDR2 FQGNSA. The CDR3 DNA follows: TGTGCCAGCAGCTTAGATGCGGCAGGGGGCTGGTACGAGCAGTACGTC. This gives the protein CASSLDAAGGWYEQYV.

The V gene is TRBV20-1, the J gene TRBJ2-7; 8 nucleotides match TRBD2. This CDR3 spans 14 amino acids. Unmatched junction bases numbered 10, after V lost 5 bases and J lost 4 bases. Germline CDR1 DFQATT, CDR2 SNEGSKA (reference sequence). CDR3 bases: TGCAGTGCTGCGGCGGGGGGCCAAGGTTACGAGCAGTACTTC. Amino acid sequence: CSAAAGGQGYEQYF.

Many counts were recorded for this clonotype. The chain recombines TRBV28 with TRBJ1-1, with a possible D match to TRBD1 (6 bases). Trimming shortened V by 3 bases and J by 1 base, and 9 bases separated the two germline ends. Germline-derived CDR1 and CDR2 are MDHEN and SYDVKM. The length of the CDR3 is 14 residues. The CDR3 is CASSLAGANTEAFF. CDR3 DNA: TGTGCCAGCAGTTTGGCAGGGGCGAACACTGAAGCTTTCTTT.

This clonotype came up many times. The gene calls are TRBV15 and TRBJ1-5; D ambiguous. The CDR3 runs 15 residues. CDR1 and CDR2 from the germline V gene are LNHNV and YYDKDF (reference sequence). Trimming removed 6 bases at V and 2 bases at J, with 14 bases between. The CDR3 bases are TGTGCCACCAGTTCCGCGGAGTTCGGCAATCAGCCCCAGCATTTT. It yields the protein CATSSAEFGNQPQHF.